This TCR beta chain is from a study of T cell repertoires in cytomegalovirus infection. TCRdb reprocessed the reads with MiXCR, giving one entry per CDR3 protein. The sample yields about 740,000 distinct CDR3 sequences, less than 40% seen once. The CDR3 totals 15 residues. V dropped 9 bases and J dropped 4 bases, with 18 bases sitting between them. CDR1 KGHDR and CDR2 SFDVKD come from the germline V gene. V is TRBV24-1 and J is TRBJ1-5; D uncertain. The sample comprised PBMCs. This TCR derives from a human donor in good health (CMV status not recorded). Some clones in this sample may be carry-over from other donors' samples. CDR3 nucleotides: TGTGCCACCGCATTGAGTGGAGCCTCTAATCAGCCCCAGCATTTT. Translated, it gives CATALSGASNQPQHF.